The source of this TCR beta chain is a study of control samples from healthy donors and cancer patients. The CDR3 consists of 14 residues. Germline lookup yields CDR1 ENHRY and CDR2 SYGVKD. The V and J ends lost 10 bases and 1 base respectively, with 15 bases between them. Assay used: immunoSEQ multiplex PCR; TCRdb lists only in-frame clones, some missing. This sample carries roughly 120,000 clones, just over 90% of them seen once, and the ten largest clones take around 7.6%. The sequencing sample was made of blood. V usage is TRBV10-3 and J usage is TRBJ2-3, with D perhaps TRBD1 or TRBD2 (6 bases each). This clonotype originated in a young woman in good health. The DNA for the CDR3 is TGTGCCAGCGTCGGGGGCAGAGGCACAGATACGCAGTATTTT. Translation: CASVGGRGTDTQYF.